This TCR beta chain was sequenced during a study of blood T cell repertoires in COVID-19. Study context: Samples taken during acute and convalescent COVID-19 were collected in the United States, Italy and Spain. Sample material is recorded as cDNA or gDNA derived from T cells, B-cell-depleted T cells, or PBMCs.

The CDR3 consists of 15 residues. Germline V gene lookup returns CDR1 SGHDT and CDR2 YYEEEE. J was trimmed by 0 bases and V by 3 bases; bases with no gene match: 4. Original handling: Reference gene primer amplification yielded estimated nucleated cell counts. The method was immunoSEQ multiplex PCR; TCRdb's version includes in-frame clones alone and lacks a portion of them. V, J and clone size derive from that table, while D and trimming were established from the DNA sequence. The sample carries hundreds of thousands of clones, under 95% recorded once. The source material was peripheral blood. The rearrangement uses TRBV5-6 and TRBJ2-3; 7 bases agree with TRBD2. The sequence was collected from a woman between 18 and 30 years old who had recovered from COVID-19. The CDR3 reads CASSYPSGSTDTQYF. The CDR3 DNA follows: TGTGCCAGCAGCTACCCTAGCGGAAGCACAGATACGCAGTATTTT.